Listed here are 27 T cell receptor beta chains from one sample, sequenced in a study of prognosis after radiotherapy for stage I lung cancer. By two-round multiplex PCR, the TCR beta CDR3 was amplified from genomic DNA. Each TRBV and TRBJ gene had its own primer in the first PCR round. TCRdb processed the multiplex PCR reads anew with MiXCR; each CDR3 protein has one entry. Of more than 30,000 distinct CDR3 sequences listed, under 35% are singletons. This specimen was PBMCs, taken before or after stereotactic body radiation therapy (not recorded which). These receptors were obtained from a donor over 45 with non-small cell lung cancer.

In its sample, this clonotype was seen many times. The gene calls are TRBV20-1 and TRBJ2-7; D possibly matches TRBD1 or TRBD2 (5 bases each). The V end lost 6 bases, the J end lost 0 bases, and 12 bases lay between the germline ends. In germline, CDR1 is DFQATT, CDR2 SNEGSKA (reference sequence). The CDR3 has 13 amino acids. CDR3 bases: TGCAGTGCCAGGGACGCCTCCTCCTACGAGCAGTACTTC. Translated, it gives CSARDASSYEQYF.

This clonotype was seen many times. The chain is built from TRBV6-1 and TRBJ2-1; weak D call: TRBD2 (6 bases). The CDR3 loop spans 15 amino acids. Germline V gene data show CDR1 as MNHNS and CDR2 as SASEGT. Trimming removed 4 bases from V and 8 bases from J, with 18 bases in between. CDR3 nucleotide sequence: TGTGCCAGCAGTGGGCTAGCGAGTATTAAGGATGAGCAGTTCTTC. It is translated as CASSGLASIKDEQFF.

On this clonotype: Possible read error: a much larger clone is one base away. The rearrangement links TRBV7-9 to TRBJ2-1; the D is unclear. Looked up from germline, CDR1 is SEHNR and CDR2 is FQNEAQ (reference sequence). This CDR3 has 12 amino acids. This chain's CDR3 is CASSFQANEHFF. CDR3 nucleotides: TGTGCCAGCAGCTTCCAAGCGAATGAGCATTTCTTC.

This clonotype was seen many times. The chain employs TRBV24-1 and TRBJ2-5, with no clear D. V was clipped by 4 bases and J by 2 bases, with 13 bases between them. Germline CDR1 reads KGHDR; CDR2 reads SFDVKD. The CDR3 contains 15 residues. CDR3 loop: CATSDPAAVQETQYF. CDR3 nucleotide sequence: TGTGCCACCAGTGACCCCGCGGCGGTTCAAGAGACCCAGTACTTC.

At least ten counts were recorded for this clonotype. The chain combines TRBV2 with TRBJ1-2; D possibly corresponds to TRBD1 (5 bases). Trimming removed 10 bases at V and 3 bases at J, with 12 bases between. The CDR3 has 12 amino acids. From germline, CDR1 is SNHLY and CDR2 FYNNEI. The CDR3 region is CATRGNYYGYTF. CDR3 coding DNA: TGTGCCACCCGGGGGAACTACTATGGCTACACCTTC.

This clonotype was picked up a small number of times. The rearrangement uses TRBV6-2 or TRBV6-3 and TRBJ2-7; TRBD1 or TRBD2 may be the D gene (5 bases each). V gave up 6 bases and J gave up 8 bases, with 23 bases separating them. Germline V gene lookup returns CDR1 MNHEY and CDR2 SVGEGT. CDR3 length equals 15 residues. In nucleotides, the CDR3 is TGTGCCAGCAGGATAGGGCGGGCAGAGGGGTTGAAGCAGTACTTC. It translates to CASRIGRAEGLKQYF.

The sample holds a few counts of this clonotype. CDR3 protein: CASSLGLPGDEQFF. As DNA, the CDR3 is TGCGCCAGCAGCCTGGGCCTCCCCGGGGATGAGCAGTTCTTC. J is TRBJ2-1 and V is TRBV4-1; maybe TRBD2 (5 bases). This CDR3 spans 14 amino acids. Germline lookup yields CDR1 MGHRA and CDR2 YSYEKL. Trimming shortened V by 4 bases and J by 8 bases, and 15 bases separated the two germline ends.

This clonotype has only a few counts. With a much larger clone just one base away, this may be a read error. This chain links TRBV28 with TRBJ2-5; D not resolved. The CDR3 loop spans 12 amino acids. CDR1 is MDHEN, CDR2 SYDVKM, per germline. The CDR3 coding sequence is TGTACCAGCAGTATCTTCGGGGAGACCCAGTACTTC. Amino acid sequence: CTSSIFGETQYF.

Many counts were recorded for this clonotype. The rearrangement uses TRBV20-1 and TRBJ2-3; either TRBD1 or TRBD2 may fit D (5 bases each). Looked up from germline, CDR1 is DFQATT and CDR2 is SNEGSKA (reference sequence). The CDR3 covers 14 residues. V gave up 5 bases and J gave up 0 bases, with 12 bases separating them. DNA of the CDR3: TGCAGTGCTTCCCGGGACGGAAGCACAGATACGCAGTATTTT. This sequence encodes CSASRDGSTDTQYF.

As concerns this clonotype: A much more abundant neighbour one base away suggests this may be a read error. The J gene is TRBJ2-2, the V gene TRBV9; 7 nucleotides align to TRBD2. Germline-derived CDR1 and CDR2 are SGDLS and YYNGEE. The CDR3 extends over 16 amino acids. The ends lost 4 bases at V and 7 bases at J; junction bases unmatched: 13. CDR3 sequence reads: CASSPNAGRSIGELFF. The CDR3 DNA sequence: TGTGCCAGCAGCCCCAACGCCGGGAGGTCCATCGGGGAGCTGTTTTTT.

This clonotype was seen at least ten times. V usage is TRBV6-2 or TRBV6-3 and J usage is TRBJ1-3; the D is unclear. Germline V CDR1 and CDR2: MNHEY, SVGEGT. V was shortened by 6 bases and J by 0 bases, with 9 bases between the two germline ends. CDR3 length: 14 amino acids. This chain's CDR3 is CASRVTSSGNTIYF. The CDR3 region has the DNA TGTGCCAGCAGGGTGACCAGCTCTGGAAACACCATATATTTT.

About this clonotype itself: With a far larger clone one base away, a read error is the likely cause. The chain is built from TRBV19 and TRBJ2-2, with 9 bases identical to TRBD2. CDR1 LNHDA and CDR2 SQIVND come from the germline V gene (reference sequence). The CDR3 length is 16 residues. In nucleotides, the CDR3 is TGTTCCAGCAGCCTTCGACTAGCGGTAATCACCGGGGAGCTGTTTTTT. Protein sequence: CSSSLRLAVITGELFF.

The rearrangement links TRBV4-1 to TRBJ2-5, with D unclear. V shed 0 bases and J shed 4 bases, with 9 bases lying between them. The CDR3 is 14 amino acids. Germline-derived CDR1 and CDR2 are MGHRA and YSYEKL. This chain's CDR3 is CASSQDDGLETQYF. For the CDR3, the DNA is TGCGCCAGCAGCCAAGATGACGGTTTAGAGACCCAGTACTTC.

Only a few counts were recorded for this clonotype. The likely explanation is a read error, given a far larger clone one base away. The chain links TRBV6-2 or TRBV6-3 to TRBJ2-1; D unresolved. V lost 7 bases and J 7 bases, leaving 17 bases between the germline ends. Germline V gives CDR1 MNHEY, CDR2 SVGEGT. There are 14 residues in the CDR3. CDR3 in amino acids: CASIRTVALNEQFF. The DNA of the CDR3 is TGTGCCAGCATCCGTACAGTGGCGCTTAATGAGCAGTTCTTC.

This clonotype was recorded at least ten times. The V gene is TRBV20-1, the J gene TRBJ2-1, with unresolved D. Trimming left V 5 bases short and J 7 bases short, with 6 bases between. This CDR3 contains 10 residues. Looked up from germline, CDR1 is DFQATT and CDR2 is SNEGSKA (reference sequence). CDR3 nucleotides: TGCAGTGCTTATCGGAATGAGCAGTTCTTC. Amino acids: CSAYRNEQFF.

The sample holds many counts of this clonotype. CDR3: CASSPLDSGGNEQFF. The DNA for the CDR3 is TGTGCCAGCAGTCCCTTGGATAGCGGGGGAAATGAGCAGTTCTTC. The rearrangement uses TRBV12-3 or TRBV12-4 and TRBJ2-1, with TRBD2 matching 9 bases. V lost 5 bases to trimming and J lost 7 bases; unmatched junction nucleotides: 9. This CDR3 region has 15 residues.

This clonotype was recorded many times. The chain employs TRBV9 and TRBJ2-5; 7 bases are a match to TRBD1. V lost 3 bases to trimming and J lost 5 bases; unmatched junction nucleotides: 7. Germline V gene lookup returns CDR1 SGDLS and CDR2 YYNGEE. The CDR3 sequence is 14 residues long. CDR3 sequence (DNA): TGTGCCAGCAGCGCAGCAGGGGGTTGGGAGACCCAGTACTTC. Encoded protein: CASSAAGGWETQYF. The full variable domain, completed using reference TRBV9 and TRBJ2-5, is DSGVTQTPKHLITATGQRVTLRCSPRSGDLSVYWYQQSLDQGLQFLIQYYNGEERAKGNILERFSAQQFPDLHSELNLSSLELGDSALYFCASSAAGGWETQYFGPGTRLLVL.

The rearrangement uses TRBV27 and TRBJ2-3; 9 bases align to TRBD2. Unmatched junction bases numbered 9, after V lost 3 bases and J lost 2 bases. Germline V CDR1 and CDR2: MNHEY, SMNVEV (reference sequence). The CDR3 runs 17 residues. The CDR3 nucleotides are TGTGCCAGCAGTTTGGTTTCGACTAGCGGAGCCACAGATACGCAGTATTTT. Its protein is CASSLVSTSGATDTQYF.

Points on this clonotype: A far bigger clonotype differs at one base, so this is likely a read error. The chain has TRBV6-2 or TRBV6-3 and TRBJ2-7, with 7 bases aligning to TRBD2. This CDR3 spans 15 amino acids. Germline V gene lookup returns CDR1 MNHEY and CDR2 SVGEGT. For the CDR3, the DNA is TGTGCCAGCATTGGGGGAGGGGCTAGCTCCTACGGGCAGTACTTC. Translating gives CASIGGGASSYGQYF.

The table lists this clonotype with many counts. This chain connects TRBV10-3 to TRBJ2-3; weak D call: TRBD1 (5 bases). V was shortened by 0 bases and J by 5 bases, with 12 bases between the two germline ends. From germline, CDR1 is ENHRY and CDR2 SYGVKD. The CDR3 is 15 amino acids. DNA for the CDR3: TGTGCCATCAGTGAGTCGAGCCAGGGTGGAGATACGCAGTATTTT. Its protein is CAISESSQGGDTQYF.

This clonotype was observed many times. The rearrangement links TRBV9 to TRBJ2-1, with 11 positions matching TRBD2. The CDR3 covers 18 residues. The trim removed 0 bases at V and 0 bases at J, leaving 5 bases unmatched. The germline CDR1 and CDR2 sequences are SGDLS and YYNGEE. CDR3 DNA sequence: TGTGCCAGCAGCGTAGCTGGAACTAGCGGGAGCTCCTACAATGAGCAGTTCTTC. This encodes CASSVAGTSGSSYNEQFF.

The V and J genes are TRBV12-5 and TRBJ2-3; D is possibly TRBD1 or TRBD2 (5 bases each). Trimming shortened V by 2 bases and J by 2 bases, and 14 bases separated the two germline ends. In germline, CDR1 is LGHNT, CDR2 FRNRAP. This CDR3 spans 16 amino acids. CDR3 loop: CASGLQGKEVTDTQYF. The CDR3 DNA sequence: TGTGCTAGTGGTTTGCAGGGAAAGGAGGTCACAGATACGCAGTATTTT.

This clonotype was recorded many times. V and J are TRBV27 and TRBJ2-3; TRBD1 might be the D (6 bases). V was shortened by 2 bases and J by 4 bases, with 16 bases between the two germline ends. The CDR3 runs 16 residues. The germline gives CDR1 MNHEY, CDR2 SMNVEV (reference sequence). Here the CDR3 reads CASSLRTVPPSDTQYF. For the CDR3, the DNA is TGTGCCAGCAGTTTAAGGACAGTGCCTCCCTCAGATACGCAGTATTTT.

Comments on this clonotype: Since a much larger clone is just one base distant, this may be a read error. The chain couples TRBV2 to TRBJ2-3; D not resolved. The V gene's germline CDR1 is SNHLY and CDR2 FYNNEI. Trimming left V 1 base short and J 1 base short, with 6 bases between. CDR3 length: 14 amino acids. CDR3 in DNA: TGTGCCAGCAGTGAAGAGATGGGCACAGATACGCAGTATTTT. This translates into CASSEEMGTDTQYF.

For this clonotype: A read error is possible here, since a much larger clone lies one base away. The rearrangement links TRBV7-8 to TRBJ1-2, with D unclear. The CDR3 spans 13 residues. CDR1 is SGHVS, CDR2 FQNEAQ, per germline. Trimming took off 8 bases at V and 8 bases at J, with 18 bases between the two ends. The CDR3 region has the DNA TGTGCCAGCGGCCTGGGATCTCAGCGGGGCTACACCTTC. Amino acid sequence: CASGLGSQRGYTF. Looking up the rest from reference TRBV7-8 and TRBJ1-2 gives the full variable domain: GAGVSQSPRYKVAKRGQDVALRCDPISGHVSLFWYQQALGQGPEFLTYFQNEAQLDKSGLPSDRFFAERPEGSVSTLKIQRTQQEDSAVYLCASGLGSQRGYTFGSGTRLTVV.

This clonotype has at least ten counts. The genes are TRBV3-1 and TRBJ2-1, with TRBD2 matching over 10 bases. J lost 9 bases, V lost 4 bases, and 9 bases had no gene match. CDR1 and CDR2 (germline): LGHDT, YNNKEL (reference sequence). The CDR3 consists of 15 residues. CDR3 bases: TGTGCCAGCAGCCTCGTAGAGCGGGAGGGGGTTGAGCAGTTCTTC. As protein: CASSLVEREGVEQFF.

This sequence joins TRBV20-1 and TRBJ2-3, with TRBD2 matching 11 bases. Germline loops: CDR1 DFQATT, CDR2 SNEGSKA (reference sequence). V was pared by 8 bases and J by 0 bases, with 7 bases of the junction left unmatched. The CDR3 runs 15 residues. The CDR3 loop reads CSRLAGSPSTDTQYF. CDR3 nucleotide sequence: TGCAGTCGACTAGCGGGAAGTCCTAGCACAGATACGCAGTATTTT.